Listed here are 32 T cell receptor beta chains from one sample, sequenced in a study of PD-1 blockade in classical Hodgkin lymphoma (dated by TCRdb to the early 2020s). Receptor amplification or capture employed the immunoSEQ multiplex PCR assay. TCRdb obtained this table from immuneACCESS and retained in-frame rearrangements with V and J assigned. These tables miss some clones; where compared with another copy, unresolved V genes account for less than half of the shortfall, and the remainder is unexplained. The sample includes 20,000 to 25,000 clones, with approximately 80% observed a single time. The ten largest clonotypes hold 6.5% to 7% of the sample. In light of the paper, this sample's time point label describes: cycle 1 day 1 (C1D1), immediately before nivolumab initiation. All trial patients had relapsed after autologous stem cell transplantation, with cohorts A, B and C differing in prior brentuximab vedotin exposure.

Sequences were derived from peripheral blood mononuclear cells (PBMCs), sampled at baseline. These receptors were taken from a human donor with classical Hodgkin lymphoma.

This clone was counted only a few times. The final CDR3 position lacks the conserved phenylalanine or tryptophan, pointing to a likely read error. The DNA is omitted, as the CDR3 cannot be located on it reliably, and the CDR3 follows TCRdb's listing. The CDR3 sequence: CASSKGTALST. The V call is TRBV21-1, the J call TRBJ1-2; the D call TRBD1 from the table was never checked on the DNA. TRBV21-1 is labeled a pseudogene. The CDR3 spans 11 residues, counting both ends.

V gene TRBV5-5 combines with J gene TRBJ1-5; the match to TRBD1 covers 7 bases. From germline, CDR1 is SGHKS and CDR2 YYEKEE (reference sequence). There are 15 residues in the CDR3. The junction had 6 bases not matched to a gene; V was cut back by 4 bases and J by 2 bases. The CDR3 region is CASSRDRVGNQPQHF. As DNA, the CDR3 is TGTGCCAGCAGCAGAGACAGGGTTGGCAATCAGCCCCAGCATTTT.

V is TRBV11-2 and J is TRBJ2-2; tentatively, D is TRBD1 (6 bases). V lost 5 bases and J 5 bases, leaving 12 bases between the germline ends. This CDR3 spans 14 amino acids. Germline-derived CDR1 and CDR2 are SGHAT and FQNNGV. The CDR3 sequence is CASSQAGATGELFF. CDR3 sequence (DNA): TGTGCCAGCAGCCAGGCAGGGGCTACCGGGGAGCTGTTTTTT.

The genes are TRBV11-2 and TRBJ2-2; TRBD2 matches at 11 bases. V lost 4 bases and J lost 7; bases outside the gene matches: 8. The CDR3 contains 16 residues. Germline V gene data show CDR1 as SGHAT and CDR2 as FQNNGV. The CDR3 reads CASSYLAGGFGGELFF. For the CDR3, the DNA is TGTGCCAGCAGCTATCTAGCGGGGGGCTTTGGCGGGGAGCTGTTTTTT.

The chain is built from TRBV6-1 and TRBJ2-3; D not resolved. Germline V lookup: CDR1 MNHNS, CDR2 SASEGT. V gave up 2 bases and J gave up 5 bases, with 14 bases separating them. CDR3 size: 15 residues. The chain's CDR3 is CASSETITGGDTQYF. CDR3 DNA: TGTGCCAGCAGTGAAACGATTACCGGTGGAGATACGCAGTATTTT.

The rearrangement joins TRBV5-1 to TRBJ1-1; D gene unclear. Trimming cost V 0 bases and J 1 base, with 7 bases left between them. This CDR3 is 14 amino acids long. The germline gives CDR1 SGHRS, CDR2 YFSETQ. The CDR3 is CASSLDGKNTEAFF. As DNA, the CDR3 is TGCGCCAGCAGCTTGGACGGGAAGAACACTGAAGCTTTCTTT. Combining the CDR3 with reference TRBV5-1 and TRBJ1-1 gives the whole variable domain KAGVTQTPRYLIKTRGQQVTLSCSPISGHRSVSWYQQTPGQGLQFLFEYFSETQRNKGNFPGRFSGRQFSNSRSEMNVSTLELGDSALYLCASSLDGKNTEAFFGQGTRLTVV.

The V and J genes are TRBV18 and TRBJ2-6, with unresolved D. The germline V gene encodes CDR1 KGHSH and CDR2 LQKENI. The CDR3 is 16 residues long. Trimming stripped 3 bases from V and 2 bases from J, with 11 bases between. The CDR3 loop is CASSPSGWTGANVLTF. In DNA form, the CDR3 reads TGTGCCAGCTCACCTAGTGGGTGGACTGGGGCCAACGTCCTGACTTTC.

J is TRBJ2-6 and V is TRBV30; D remains unclear. V was clipped by 0 bases and J by 0 bases, with 6 bases between them. The length of the CDR3 is 15 residues. Looked up from germline, CDR1 is GTSNPN and CDR2 is SVGIG (reference sequence). The CDR3 DNA is TGTGCCTGGAGTGTATCGTTCTCTGGGGCCAACGTCCTGACTTTC. Protein product: CAWSVSFSGANVLTF. Variable domain in full (rest from reference TRBV30 and TRBJ2-6): SQTIHQWPATLVQPVGSPLSLECTVEGTSNPNLYWYRQAAGRGLQLLFYSVGIGQISSEVPQNLSASRPQDRQFILSSKKLLLSDSGFYLCAWSVSFSGANVLTFGAGSRLTVL.

The chain carries TRBV7-3 and TRBJ2-1; 8 nucleotides line up with TRBD1. Germline assignment: CDR1 SGHTA and CDR2 FQGTGA. Trimming removed 2 bases from V and 9 bases from J; junction bases left unmatched: 6. This CDR3 has 14 residues. Here the CDR3 DNA reads TGTGCCAGCAGCTTAGGAACAGGGACAGGTGAGCAGTTCTTC. This sequence encodes CASSLGTGTGEQFF.

The chain joins TRBV5-1 to TRBJ2-3, with D perhaps assigned TRBD1 or TRBD2 (5 bases each). V lost 0 bases and J 5 bases, leaving 13 bases between the germline ends. The CDR3 loop spans 15 amino acids. The germline V gene has CDR1 SGHRS and CDR2 YFSETQ. The DNA for the CDR3 is TGCGCCAGCAGCTTGGGGGGGACCCTCAGAGATACGCAGTATTTT. It encodes CASSLGGTLRDTQYF.

The chain has TRBV27 and TRBJ2-3, with TRBD2 matching over 13 bases. Germline V gives CDR1 MNHEY, CDR2 SMNVEV (reference sequence). This CDR3 is 14 amino acids long. V lost 6 bases and J lost 5; bases outside the gene matches: 2. The CDR3 region is CASRRLAGGDTQYF. The DNA of the CDR3 is TGTGCCAGCAGACGACTAGCGGGGGGAGATACGCAGTATTTT.

This chain connects TRBV19 to TRBJ1-4; the D is unclear. The CDR3 has 16 residues. Deletions cut 1 base from V and 2 bases from J, with 11 bases between. CDR1 is LNHDA, CDR2 SQIVND, per germline (reference sequence). The CDR3: CASSIGAGSTNEKLFF. DNA for the CDR3: TGTGCCAGTAGTATAGGTGCTGGCAGTACTAATGAAAAACTGTTTTTT.

This clone showed up just a few times. The chain carries TRBV6-5 and TRBJ2-7, with D tentatively TRBD1 (6 bases). The germline V gene encodes CDR1 MNHEY and CDR2 SVGAGI. Deletions cut 6 bases from V and 3 bases from J, with 15 bases between. This CDR3 comprises 14 residues. The CDR3 sequence: CASSPDRNLYEQYF. The CDR3 coding sequence is TGTGCCAGCAGCCCAGACAGGAACCTCTACGAGCAGTACTTC.

CDR3 sequence (DNA): TGTGCCAGCAGTTTATCGGGGAAAGTGGGCAATCAGCCCCAGCATTTT. It specifies CASSLSGKVGNQPQHF. The rearrangement links TRBV27 to TRBJ1-5; D gene unclear. The V end was cut by 0 bases, the J end by 2 bases, with 11 bases between. The germline gives CDR1 MNHEY, CDR2 SMNVEV (reference sequence). The CDR3 consists of 16 residues.

This chain links TRBV2 with TRBJ2-1; 10 bases map to TRBD2. Germline-derived CDR1 and CDR2 are SNHLY and FYNNEI. The V segment lost 6 bases and the J segment 2 bases; nucleotides outside the gene matches: 4. The CDR3 contains 15 residues. DNA for the CDR3: TGTGCCAGCAGCCTCAGCGGGGGGGCCTACAATGAGCAGTTCTTC. Translated: CASSLSGGAYNEQFF.

This clone was recorded a few times. The chain links TRBV18 to TRBJ2-7, with 8 bases matching TRBD1. Germline V CDR1 and CDR2: KGHSH, LQKENI. The V and J ends lost 6 bases and 0 bases, in that order; junction bases with no gene match: 4. This CDR3 is 14 amino acids long. For the CDR3, the DNA is TGTGCCAGCTCGCCTGGACAGGGCTCCTACGAGCAGTACTTC. It translates to CASSPGQGSYEQYF.

The chain uses TRBV5-1 and TRBJ1-3, with TRBD1 matching 7 bases. CDR3 size: 16 residues. V lost 0 bases and J lost 0; bases outside the gene matches: 3. CDR1 SGHRS and CDR2 YFSETQ come from the germline V gene. As DNA, the CDR3 is TGCGCCAGCAGCTTGGCCGGGACAGACTCTGGAAACACCATATATTTT. Translated: CASSLAGTDSGNTIYF.

This clone was observed a few times. The gene calls are TRBV9 and TRBJ1-3; D gene unclear. This CDR3 is built from 13 residues. Trimming shortened V by 4 bases and J by 0 bases, and 5 bases separated the two germline ends. In germline, CDR1 is SGDLS, CDR2 YYNGEE. CDR3 amino acids: CASSTRSGNTIYF. The CDR3 DNA follows: TGTGCCAGCAGCACTCGCTCTGGAAACACCATATATTTT.

This chain links TRBV28 with TRBJ1-1, with a weak D call TRBD1 (5 bases). The CDR3 has 14 amino acids. The V gene's germline CDR1 is MDHEN and CDR2 SYDVKM. Trimming pared 7 bases from V and 1 base from J, leaving 13 bases between. The CDR3 coding sequence is TGTGCCAGCAAAACCTACACAGGGAACACTGAAGCTTTCTTT. Its translation is CASKTYTGNTEAFF.

V is TRBV2 and J is TRBJ2-2; 12 positions agree with TRBD2. Unmatched junction bases numbered 2, after V lost 2 bases and J lost 1 base. This CDR3 region has 17 residues. Germline V CDR1 and CDR2: SNHLY, FYNNEI. CDR3 protein: CASSELGLAGNTGELFF. The CDR3 bases are TGTGCCAGCAGTGAACTGGGACTAGCGGGGAACACCGGGGAGCTGTTTTTT.

This clone was detected a few times. The chain recombines TRBV4-2 with TRBJ2-3; D remains unclear. V was cut by 1 base and J by 2 bases, with 13 bases left in between. CDR3 length equals 16 residues. CDR1 and CDR2 (germline): LGHNA, YNFKEQ. CDR3 coding DNA: TGTGCCAGCAGCCAAGGGGTACAGAGCTACACAGATACGCAGTATTTT. This sequence encodes CASSQGVQSYTDTQYF.

The genes are TRBV7-3 and TRBJ2-1; D gene uncertain. Germline V gene data show CDR1 as SGHTA and CDR2 as FQGTGA. Deletions cut 2 bases from V and 5 bases from J, with 10 bases between. The CDR3 spans 14 residues. The CDR3 here is CASSLPGEHNEQFF. In DNA form, the CDR3 reads TGTGCCAGCAGCTTACCAGGTGAGCACAATGAGCAGTTCTTC.

The chain employs TRBV10-3 and TRBJ2-7; 11 nucleotides align to TRBD1. V dropped 3 bases and J dropped 2; count of bases not matched to a gene: 6. Looked up from germline, CDR1 is ENHRY and CDR2 is SYGVKD. The CDR3 length is 16 residues. CDR3 protein: CAISDSWTGGAYEQYF. CDR3 coding DNA: TGTGCCATCAGTGACTCCTGGACAGGGGGCGCCTACGAGCAGTACTTC.

The rearrangement uses TRBV28 and TRBJ1-2, with D possibly matching TRBD1 (5 bases). V gave up 5 bases and J gave up 0 bases, with 10 bases separating them. Germline CDR1 reads MDHEN; CDR2 reads SYDVKM. The CDR3 sequence is 14 residues long. The CDR3 DNA follows: TGTGCCAGCAGTCGAGACAGAGCTAACTATGGCTACACCTTC. Translating it yields CASSRDRANYGYTF.

This chain links TRBV30 with TRBJ1-5; D perhaps matches TRBD1 (5 bases). The germline CDR1 and CDR2 sequences are GTSNPN and SVGIG (reference sequence). V dropped 3 bases and J dropped 2 bases, with 11 bases sitting between them. This CDR3 is built from 14 residues. CDR3 nucleotides: TGTGCCTGGAGGGGCCTAGGGGGCAATCAGCCCCAGCATTTT. This translates into CAWRGLGGNQPQHF.

The rearrangement uses TRBV28 and TRBJ1-5; no clear D gene. The CDR3 has 14 amino acids. The ends were cut back, 2 bases at V and 5 bases at J, with 10 bases in the middle. Germline assignment: CDR1 MDHEN and CDR2 SYDVKM. Written as DNA, the CDR3 is TGTGCCAGCAGTTTACTCTCTCTTGATCAGCCCCAGCATTTT. Translating gives CASSLLSLDQPQHF. The full variable domain, rest sourced from reference TRBV28 and TRBJ1-5, is DVKVTQSSRYLVKRTGEKVFLECVQDMDHENMFWYRQDPGLGLRLIYFSYDVKMKEKGDIPEGYSVSREKKERFSLILESASTNQTSMYLCASSLLSLDQPQHFGDGTRLSIL.

This chain joins TRBV7-2 and TRBJ1-4; D is uncertain. V was shortened by 8 bases and J by 4 bases, with 17 bases between the two germline ends. The CDR3 runs 15 residues. CDR1 SGHTA and CDR2 FQGNSA come from the germline V gene. The CDR3 sequence is CASAVPGFGNEKLFF. CDR3 coding DNA: TGTGCCAGCGCCGTGCCAGGCTTTGGTAATGAAAAACTGTTTTTT.

CDR3: CASSQGQQETQYF. The CDR3 bases are TGTGCCAGCTCACAGGGACAGCAAGAGACCCAGTACTTC. This sequence joins TRBV18 and TRBJ2-5; 7 bases are a match to TRBD1. Germline-derived CDR1 and CDR2 are KGHSH and LQKENI. The CDR3 spans 13 residues. Trimming at V came to 4 bases and at J to 2 bases, leaving 1 base not matched to a gene.

The V call is TRBV4-2, the J call TRBJ2-1; TRBD2 agrees at 8 bases. Germline V gene sequence: CDR1 LGHNA, CDR2 YNFKEQ. Trimming cost V 1 base and J 7 bases; bases outside gene matches: 6. The CDR3 is 15 residues long. The CDR3: CASSQVGGALNEQFF. The CDR3 DNA is TGTGCCAGCAGCCAAGTCGGGGGGGCCCTAAATGAGCAGTTCTTC.

The rearrangement links TRBV7-2 to TRBJ1-3; 9 nucleotides match TRBD1. Germline trimming cut 5 bases from V and 7 bases from J; bases unmatched to any gene: 6. CDR1 and CDR2 (germline): SGHTA, FQGNSA. This CDR3 is built from 14 residues. CDR3 in amino acids: CASSPGTGRNTIYF. The CDR3 coding sequence is TGTGCCAGCAGCCCGGGGACAGGGCGGAACACCATATATTTT.

The chain links TRBV5-4 to TRBJ2-7; tentatively, D is TRBD2 (5 bases). Germline V gives CDR1 SGHNT, CDR2 YYREEE (reference sequence). Trimming shortened V by 4 bases and J by 1 base, and 12 bases separated the two germline ends. The CDR3 spans 14 residues. The CDR3 loop is CASSPTSISYEQYF. The CDR3 nucleotides read TGTGCCAGCAGCCCAACTAGTATTTCCTACGAGCAGTACTTC.

The chain links TRBV9 to TRBJ2-5, with 12 bases that match TRBD2. Germline V CDR1 and CDR2: SGDLS, YYNGEE. V dropped 3 bases and J dropped 5; count of bases not matched to a gene: 5. This CDR3 has 15 residues. The CDR3 here is CASSGLAGGLETQYF. In nucleotides, the CDR3 is TGTGCCAGCAGCGGGCTAGCGGGGGGGTTGGAGACCCAGTACTTC.